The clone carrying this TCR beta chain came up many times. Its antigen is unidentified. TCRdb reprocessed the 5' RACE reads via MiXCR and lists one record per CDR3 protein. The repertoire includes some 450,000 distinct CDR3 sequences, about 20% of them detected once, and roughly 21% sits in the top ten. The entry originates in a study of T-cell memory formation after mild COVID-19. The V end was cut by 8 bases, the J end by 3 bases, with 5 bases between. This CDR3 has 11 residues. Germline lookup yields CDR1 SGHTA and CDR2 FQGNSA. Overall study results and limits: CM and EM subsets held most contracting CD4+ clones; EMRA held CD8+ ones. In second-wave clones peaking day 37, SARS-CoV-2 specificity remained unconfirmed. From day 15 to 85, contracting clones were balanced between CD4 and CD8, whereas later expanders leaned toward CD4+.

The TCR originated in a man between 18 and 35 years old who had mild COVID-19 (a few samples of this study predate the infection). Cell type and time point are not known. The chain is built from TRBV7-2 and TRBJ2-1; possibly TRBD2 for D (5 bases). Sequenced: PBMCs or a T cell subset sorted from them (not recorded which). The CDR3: CASRDYNEQFF. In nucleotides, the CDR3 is TGTGCCAGCCGGGACTACAATGAGCAGTTCTTC.